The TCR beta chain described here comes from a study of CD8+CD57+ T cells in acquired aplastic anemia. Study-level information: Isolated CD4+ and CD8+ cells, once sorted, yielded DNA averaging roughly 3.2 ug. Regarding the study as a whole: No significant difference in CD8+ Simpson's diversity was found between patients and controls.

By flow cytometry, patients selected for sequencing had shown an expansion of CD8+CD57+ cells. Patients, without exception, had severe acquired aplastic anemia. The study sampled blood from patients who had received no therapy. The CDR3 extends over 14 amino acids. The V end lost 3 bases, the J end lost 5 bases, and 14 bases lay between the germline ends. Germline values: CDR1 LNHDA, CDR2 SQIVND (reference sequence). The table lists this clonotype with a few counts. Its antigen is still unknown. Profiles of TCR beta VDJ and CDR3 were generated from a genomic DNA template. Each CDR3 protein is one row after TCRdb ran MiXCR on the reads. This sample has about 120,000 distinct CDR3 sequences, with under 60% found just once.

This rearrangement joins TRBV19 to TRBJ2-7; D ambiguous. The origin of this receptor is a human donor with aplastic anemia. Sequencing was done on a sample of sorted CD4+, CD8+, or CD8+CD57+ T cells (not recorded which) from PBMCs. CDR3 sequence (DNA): TGTGCCAGTAGTATGGTCCCCTCCCGGGACGAGCAGTACTTC. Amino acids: CASSMVPSRDEQYF.